The T cell receptor (beta chain) described here comes from a study of brain T cells in children with intractable seizures. Some clones are missing from TCRdb's copy, which holds only in-frame ones; the method was immunoSEQ multiplex PCR. This repertoire shows about 320,000 clones, over 90% found once; its top ten account for 5.7%. Time point given: blood from clinic visit 5 months post-surgery; TSC patient then seizure free. V shed 3 bases, J shed 6 bases, and the junction held 10 bases outside the gene matches. There are 18 residues in the CDR3. Germline V gene data show CDR1 as LGHNA and CDR2 as YNFKEQ.

Specimen: peripheral blood, collected around 5 months after surgery. The V call is TRBV4-2, the J call TRBJ2-2; TRBD2 aligns across 13 bases. This sequence originates from a boy under two years old with tuberous sclerosis and intractable seizures. The CDR3 bases are TGTGCCAGCAGCCATGCTACTAGCGGGGGGGCCGTGGCCGGGGAGCTGTTTTTT. Translation: CASSHATSGGAVAGELFF.